This TCR beta chain was captured in a study of T cells in Graves' hyperthyroidism and ophthalmopathy. Findings of the study overall: Ophthalmopathy and stable hyperthyroidism were separated by a 13 V-J model. Most clonotypes that expanded in the thyroid above 0.001 also showed up in blood.

V was shortened by 0 bases and J by 0 bases, with 12 bases between the two germline ends. Per germline, CDR1 SGHTA and CDR2 FQGNSA. The CDR3 loop spans 16 amino acids. Hyperthyroidism patients were newly diagnosed, had disease duration under 2 months, and were aged 18 to 65 years. Researchers took RNA transcripts and amplified the TCR beta CDR3 regions from them. The study used the HTBI primer set for a first-round RT-PCR of the TCR CDR3. TCRdb re-derived calls from the multiplex PCR reads in MiXCR, one entry per CDR3 protein. This table holds under 550,000 distinct CDR3 sequences, 12% to 15% found once. The sample holds many counts of this clonotype. The antigen is unknown.

V usage is TRBV7-2 and J usage is TRBJ2-7, with TRBD2 as a possible D gene (5 bases). The sample consisted of blood. The TCR comes from a woman younger than 30 with Graves' hyperthyroidism. DNA of the CDR3: TGTGCCAGCAGCTTAGCGAGGCGGGCGAGCTCCTACGAGCAGTACTTC. This sequence encodes CASSLARRASSYEQYF.